This T cell receptor beta chain was documented in a study of neurological immune-mediated disorders. Via MiXCR, TCRdb re-called the 5' RACE reads, giving one row per CDR3 protein. The profile shows more than 40,000 distinct CDR3 sequences, 2.5% to 3.5% of them singletons. In this sample, this clonotype turned up many times. Deletions cut 1 base from V and 2 bases from J, with 6 bases between. Germline V gene data show CDR1 as GTSNPN and CDR2 as SVGIG (reference sequence). The CDR3 covers 13 residues. The specimen was PBMCs. This receptor was identified in a woman in her forties or fifties with multiple sclerosis. This chain uses TRBV30 with TRBJ1-3; D ambiguous. CDR3 DNA: TGTGCCTGGAGTGCCCCCACTGGAAACACCATATATTTT. Translation: CAWSAPTGNTIYF.